These 17 T cell receptor beta chains originate from one sample sequenced in a study of lymphopenia after photon versus proton radiotherapy. Here immunoSEQ multiplex PCR was the method, and the copy in TCRdb shows in-frame clones only, minus some. The sample comprises around 160,000 clones, roughly nine tenths of which are singletons, and about 4.4% rests with the top ten. The source was peripheral blood, collected from a patient treated with photon-based radiotherapy. The receptors stem from a man aged 45-60 years with gastric cancer.

This sequence joins TRBV5-1 and TRBJ2-7; D might be TRBD2 (6 bases). CDR1 and CDR2 (germline): SGHRS, YFSETQ. The V and J ends lost 4 bases and 5 bases respectively, with 19 bases between them. The CDR3 contains 15 residues. CDR3 protein: CASSPAGTPRNEQYF. As DNA, the CDR3 is TGCGCCAGCAGCCCGGCGGGGACCCCGCGAAACGAGCAGTACTTC.

The chain joins TRBV28 to TRBJ1-5; no clear D. This CDR3 is 16 amino acids long. V lost 3 bases and J 3 bases, leaving 15 bases between the germline ends. Germline loops: CDR1 MDHEN, CDR2 SYDVKM. The CDR3 here is CASSFKLFPVNQPQHF. CDR3 nucleotides: TGTGCCAGCAGTTTTAAATTGTTCCCCGTCAATCAGCCCCAGCATTTT.

This clone was seen a handful of times. The V call is TRBV30, the J call TRBJ1-5; D is uncertain. The V and J ends lost 2 bases and 2 bases respectively, with 7 bases between them. The CDR3 extends over 13 amino acids. From germline, CDR1 is GTSNPN and CDR2 SVGIG (reference sequence). DNA of the CDR3: TGTGCCTGGAGTACGGCACGCAATCAGCCCCAGCATTTT. It translates to CAWSTARNQPQHF.

The chain has TRBV7-3 and TRBJ1-1, with D perhaps matching TRBD1 (5 bases). The CDR3 is 13 amino acids. Trimming took 3 bases from V and 3 from J, leaving 8 bases between them. Per the germline V gene, CDR1 is SGHTA and CDR2 is FQGTGA. CDR3 DNA: TGTGCCAGCAGCTTGCAGGGTTACACTGAAGCTTTCTTT. Amino acid sequence: CASSLQGYTEAFF.

The chain uses TRBV4-1 and TRBJ2-7; 8 bases agree with TRBD1. This CDR3 contains 14 residues. CDR1 is MGHRA and CDR2 is YSYEKL in the germline V gene. The ends lost 5 bases at V and 3 bases at J; junction bases unmatched: 6. The DNA for the CDR3 is TGCGCCAGCAGCAAATTAGGACAGGGCTACGAGCAGTACTTC. Translated, it gives CASSKLGQGYEQYF.

The rearrangement uses TRBV4-3 and TRBJ1-2; TRBD1 might be the D (5 bases). The CDR3 loop spans 13 amino acids. Germline assignment: CDR1 LGHNA and CDR2 YSLEER. Trimming removed 4 bases from V and 7 bases from J, with 13 bases in between. The CDR3 reads CASSPPSGSGYTF. The CDR3 nucleotides are TGCGCCAGCAGCCCCCCGTCAGGGAGTGGCTACACCTTC.

V and J are TRBV5-6 and TRBJ1-1; D may be TRBD1 (6 bases). From germline, CDR1 is SGHDT and CDR2 YYEEEE. This CDR3 contains 14 residues. V gave up 6 bases and J gave up 5 bases, with 17 bases separating them. In DNA, the CDR3 is TGTGCCAGCACCCCCGGGGGCTCGGGAACTGAAGCTTTCTTT. Amino acid sequence: CASTPGGSGTEAFF.

The CDR3 DNA sequence: TGTGCCAGCAGCTTAGAGGGAGTCAGTGGCTACACCTTC. Protein product: CASSLEGVSGYTF. J is TRBJ1-2 and V is TRBV7-3; no definite D call. CDR3 size: 13 residues. CDR1 is SGHTA and CDR2 is FQGTGA in the germline V gene. V shed 2 bases and J shed 7 bases, with 11 bases lying between them.

The V and J genes are TRBV30 and TRBJ1-1; D uncertain. The CDR3 contains 12 residues. Germline-derived CDR1 and CDR2 are GTSNPN and SVGIG (reference sequence). The V gene lost 0 bases and the J gene lost 3 bases, with 5 bases spanning the gap. Here the CDR3 DNA reads TGTGCCTGGAGTGTAAGTGACACTGAAGCTTTCTTT. It translates to CAWSVSDTEAFF.

This sequence joins TRBV5-1 and TRBJ2-7, with 11 bases identical to TRBD2. The CDR3 has 17 amino acids. The V segment lost 2 bases and the J segment 0 bases; nucleotides outside the gene matches: 7. Germline assignment: CDR1 SGHRS and CDR2 YFSETQ. This chain's CDR3 is CASSLMVAGGSSYEQYF. CDR3 coding DNA: TGCGCCAGCAGCTTAATGGTAGCGGGAGGGAGCTCCTACGAGCAGTACTTC.

The chain employs TRBV5-6 and TRBJ1-1; 10 bases are a match to TRBD1. This CDR3 contains 14 residues. The trim removed 2 bases at V and 5 bases at J, leaving 3 bases unmatched. Germline-derived CDR1 and CDR2 are SGHDT and YYEEEE. In DNA, the CDR3 is TGTGCCAGCAGCTTTGGGACAGGGGATACTGAAGCTTTCTTT. Protein: CASSFGTGDTEAFF.

The chain links TRBV5-1 to TRBJ1-1; unclear D gene. Trimming cost V 0 bases and J 4 bases, with 7 bases left between them. The CDR3 contains 13 residues. Germline V gene data show CDR1 as SGHRS and CDR2 as YFSETQ. In nucleotides, the CDR3 is TGCGCCAGCAGCTTGGCGGATGGCACTGAAGCTTTCTTT. Translated: CASSLADGTEAFF.

CDR3 loop: CASALTAGPYEQYF. The DNA of the CDR3 is TGTGCCAGCGCCTTAACGGCAGGTCCCTACGAGCAGTACTTC. This rearrangement joins TRBV7-9 to TRBJ2-7; D remains unclear. The V and J ends lost 8 bases and 2 bases respectively, with 16 bases between them. The CDR3 runs 14 residues. The germline CDR1 and CDR2 sequences are SEHNR and FQNEAQ (reference sequence).

The CDR3 reads CASSLDRMNTEAFF. CDR3 coding DNA: TGCGCCAGCAGCTTGGACAGAATGAACACTGAAGCTTTCTTT. This chain connects TRBV5-1 to TRBJ1-1; D is unresolved. V lost 0 bases and J 0 bases, leaving 6 bases between the germline ends. The length of the CDR3 is 14 residues. Germline values: CDR1 SGHRS, CDR2 YFSETQ. Together with reference TRBV5-1 and TRBJ1-1, the CDR3 gives the full variable domain: KAGVTQTPRYLIKTRGQQVTLSCSPISGHRSVSWYQQTPGQGLQFLFEYFSETQRNKGNFPGRFSGRQFSNSRSEMNVSTLELGDSALYLCASSLDRMNTEAFFGQGTRLTVV.

The V and J genes are TRBV7-2 and TRBJ2-7, with TRBD2 identical over 11 bases. The V gene end was trimmed by 4 bases and the J gene end by 4 bases; junction bases not matched to a gene: 6. Germline V gene lookup returns CDR1 SGHTA and CDR2 FQGNSA. The CDR3 extends over 15 amino acids. CDR3 in DNA: TGTGCCAGCAGCTCAACTAGCGGGAGTGGATACGAGCAGTACTTC. Translating it yields CASSSTSGSGYEQYF.

The gene calls are TRBV18 and TRBJ2-3; D ambiguous. V was clipped by 4 bases and J by 1 base, with 9 bases between them. The CDR3 spans 14 residues. Germline CDR1 and CDR2: KGHSH and LQKENI. CDR3 bases: TGTGCCAGCTCACTTTCTTCGGGCACAGATACGCAGTATTTT. Translated, it gives CASSLSSGTDTQYF.

J is TRBJ2-7 and V is TRBV7-2; 9 bases align to TRBD2. Germline V gene lookup returns CDR1 SGHTA and CDR2 FQGNSA. The CDR3 contains 15 residues. After removal of 1 base from V and 3 bases from J, the junction contained 4 bases not matched to a gene. The CDR3 is CASSLGVSGSYEQYF. CDR3 nucleotides: TGTGCCAGCAGCTTAGGGGTTAGCGGGAGCTACGAGCAGTACTTC.